Below are 17 T cell receptor beta chains sequenced from a single sample in a study of T cells in Graves' hyperthyroidism and ophthalmopathy. RNA transcripts gave rise to amplified TCR beta CDR3 regions. HTBI primers drove first-round RT-PCR of the TCR CDR3. TCRdb re-called the multiplex PCR reads with MiXCR, one entry per CDR3 protein. The table shows 450,000 to 600,000 distinct CDR3 sequences, with just under 20% occurring only once. The sequencing input was blood. The receptors stem from a man aged 35 to 55 with Graves' ophthalmopathy.

This clonotype was seen a few times. This chain joins TRBV28 and TRBJ1-5, with a weak D call TRBD1 (5 bases). The ends were cut back, 3 bases at V and 6 bases at J, with 12 bases in the middle. The CDR3 sequence is 14 residues long. The V gene's germline CDR1 is MDHEN and CDR2 SYDVKM. The CDR3 here is CASSFRGVGQPQHF. The CDR3 nucleotides are TGTGCCAGCAGTTTTCGGGGGGTAGGTCAGCCCCAGCATTTT.

The sample holds a few counts of this clonotype. The rearrangement links TRBV6-2 or TRBV6-3 to TRBJ1-6; 7 bases map to TRBD1. CDR1 MNHEY and CDR2 SVGEGT come from the germline V gene. The trim removed 5 bases at V and 6 bases at J, leaving 7 bases unmatched. The CDR3 is made up of 15 amino acids. CDR3 coding DNA: TGTGCCAGCAGTGCTATGGACAGGCTTAATTCACCCCTCCACTTT. Protein: CASSAMDRLNSPLHF.

The rearrangement links TRBV6-2 or TRBV6-3 to TRBJ2-3, with D perhaps being TRBD1 or TRBD2 (6 bases each). Per germline, CDR1 MNHEY and CDR2 SVGEGT. The CDR3 totals 19 residues. V was trimmed by 2 bases and J by 4 bases, leaving 25 bases between them. CDR3 DNA sequence: TGTGCCAGCAGTTACGGCAGGGGCAGGGTAGCGGTCCCAGCAGATACGCAGTATTTT. Residues: CASSYGRGRVAVPADTQYF.

This clonotype has just a few counts. V is TRBV20-1 and J is TRBJ1-5; D uncertain. Per germline, CDR1 DFQATT and CDR2 SNEGSKA (reference sequence). Deletions cut 0 bases from V and 3 bases from J, with 9 bases between. CDR3 length: 14 amino acids. The CDR3 region is CSARESGVNQPQHF. As DNA, the CDR3 is TGCAGTGCTAGAGAATCGGGTGTCAATCAGCCCCAGCATTTT.

The chain uses TRBV12-3 or TRBV12-4 and TRBJ1-2, with unresolved D. V was cut by 7 bases and J by 4 bases, with 16 bases left in between. CDR3 length: 14 amino acids. The CDR3 region is CASTPSASSYGYTF. In DNA form, the CDR3 reads TGTGCCAGCACCCCCTCGGCCAGCTCCTATGGCTACACCTTC.

This clonotype has a count of ten or more. V gene TRBV28 combines with J gene TRBJ2-5; D uncertain. Per the germline V gene, CDR1 is MDHEN and CDR2 is SYDVKM. Trimming took 4 bases from V and 5 from J, leaving 11 bases between them. The CDR3 runs 13 residues. The CDR3 coding sequence is TGTGCCAGCAGTTCTGTCAGGCGCGAGACCCAGTACTTC. Residues: CASSSVRRETQYF.

This clonotype was counted only a few times. The chain links TRBV4-3 to TRBJ2-1; D not certain. Germline values: CDR1 LGHNA, CDR2 YSLEER. The V gene lost 8 bases and the J gene lost 0 bases, with 11 bases spanning the gap. This CDR3 has 14 amino acids. This CDR3 reads CASPRQFSYNEQFF. The CDR3 DNA sequence: TGCGCCAGCCCACGGCAATTCTCCTACAATGAGCAGTTCTTC.

This clonotype was recorded a few times. This chain connects TRBV7-9 to TRBJ2-7, with 8 bases identical to TRBD2. The V and J ends lost 6 bases and 0 bases, in that order; junction bases with no gene match: 4. This CDR3 has 14 residues. The V gene's germline CDR1 is SEHNR and CDR2 FQNEAQ (reference sequence). CDR3 protein: CASRQRESSYEQYF. The DNA for the CDR3 is TGTGCCAGCAGGCAGCGGGAGAGCTCCTACGAGCAGTACTTC.

This clonotype was seen ten or more times. V and J are TRBV2 and TRBJ1-5; D is unresolved. Trimming pared 4 bases from V and 9 bases from J, leaving 10 bases between. CDR3 length: 12 amino acids. Germline CDR1 and CDR2: SNHLY and FYNNEI. Here the CDR3 reads CASSVRGWPQHF. In nucleotides, the CDR3 is TGTGCCAGCAGTGTAAGAGGGTGGCCCCAGCATTTT. Combining the CDR3 with reference TRBV2 and TRBJ1-5 gives the whole variable domain EPEVTQTPSHQVTQMGQEVILRCVPISNHLYFYWYRQILGQKVEFLVSFYNNEISEKSEIFDDQFSVERPDGSNFTLKIRSTKLEDSAMYFCASSVRGWPQHFGDGTRLSIL.

The sample holds a few counts of this clonotype. The rearrangement joins TRBV5-4 to TRBJ2-4, with D unresolved. The CDR3 loop spans 11 amino acids. Trimming shortened V by 2 bases and J by 8 bases, and 5 bases separated the two germline ends. In germline, CDR1 is SGHNT, CDR2 YYREEE (reference sequence). CDR3 region: CASSLSDIQYF. The DNA for the CDR3 is TGTGCCAGCAGCTTATCGGACATTCAGTACTTC.

In its sample, this clonotype was seen a few times. The rearrangement links TRBV5-1 to TRBJ2-1, with TRBD2 matching over 10 bases. J gave up 6 bases and V 3 bases, and 6 bases lay outside the gene matches. The CDR3 is 15 amino acids. The V gene's germline CDR1 is SGHRS and CDR2 YFSETQ. This chain's CDR3 is CASSSPGLALNEQFF. CDR3 DNA sequence: TGCGCCAGCAGCTCCCCGGGACTAGCGCTCAATGAGCAGTTCTTC.

This clonotype was detected many times. J is TRBJ2-5 and V is TRBV4-1; the D call may be TRBD1 or TRBD2 (5 bases each). Trimming took off 2 bases at V and 1 base at J, with 11 bases between the two ends. This CDR3 spans 15 amino acids. Germline V gene data show CDR1 as MGHRA and CDR2 as YSYEKL. CDR3 nucleotide sequence: TGCGCCAGCAGCCAACGTTCGGGGCGCCAAGAGACCCAGTACTTC. This encodes CASSQRSGRQETQYF.

V gene TRBV12-3 or TRBV12-4 combines with J gene TRBJ1-5; TRBD1 might be the D (5 bases). V lost 5 bases to trimming and J lost 6 bases, with 23 bases between them. This CDR3 has 17 residues. The CDR3 nucleotides are TGTGCCAGCAGTCCCGCGGAGGGGCAGGGCTTGGGTCAGCCCCAGCATTTT. Protein product: CASSPAEGQGLGQPQHF.

This clonotype came up a few times. The chain is built from TRBV7-9 and TRBJ2-7; unclear D gene. This CDR3 spans 13 amino acids. V was trimmed by 6 bases and J by 3 bases, leaving 12 bases between them. Germline values: CDR1 SEHNR, CDR2 FQNEAQ (reference sequence). CDR3 sequence reads: CASSQVSFYEQYF. DNA for the CDR3: TGTGCCAGCAGTCAGGTCTCCTTCTACGAGCAGTACTTC.

In its sample, this clonotype was seen many times. The J gene is TRBJ2-7, the V gene TRBV6-2 or TRBV6-3; TRBD1 is a possible D gene (6 bases). CDR1 and CDR2 from the germline V gene are MNHEY and SVGEGT. Deletions cut 2 bases from V and 2 bases from J, with 10 bases between. There are 14 residues in the CDR3. This CDR3 reads CASSYPRQAYEQYF. CDR3 coding DNA: TGTGCCAGCAGTTACCCGCGACAGGCCTACGAGCAGTACTTC.

This clonotype was picked up many times. The chain links TRBV7-2 to TRBJ2-5; 12 positions agree with TRBD2. The CDR3 loop spans 16 amino acids. J lost 1 base, V lost 7 bases, and 7 bases had no gene match. Looked up from germline, CDR1 is SGHTA and CDR2 is FQGNSA. The CDR3 protein is CASTTQTSGGQETQYF. CDR3 sequence (DNA): TGTGCCAGCACCACCCAGACTAGCGGGGGCCAAGAGACCCAGTACTTC. The full variable domain, with the rest looked up from reference TRBV7-2 and TRBJ2-5, is GAGVSQSPSNKVTEKGKDVELRCDPISGHTALYWYRQSLGQGLEFLIYFQGNSAPDKSGLPSDRFSAERTGGSVSTLTIQRTQQEDSAVYLCASTTQTSGGQETQYFGPGTRLLVL.

A note on this clonotype: Likely a read error: the CDR3 ends without its conserved phenylalanine or tryptophan. V and J are TRBV7-8 and TRBJ2-6; perhaps TRBD2 as D (5 bases). V dropped 0 bases and J dropped 0 bases, with 6 bases sitting between them. Germline V gene data show CDR1 as SGHVS and CDR2 as FQNEAQ. This CDR3 spans 16 amino acids. The CDR3 spells CASSLAEASGANVLTS. CDR3 in DNA: TGTGCCAGCAGCTTAGCGGAGGCCTCTGGGGCCAACGTCCTGACTTCC.